This T cell receptor (beta chain) comes out of a study of shared clonotypes between healthy human individuals. Study details: The study drew on a couple of women and a few men aged 18 to 49 as donors. Findings and limits, study-wide: Naive subsets generally had larger estimated richness than memory subsets. For sorted subsets, rarefaction showed incomplete sequencing despite large depth.

Regarding this clone: Its antigen is unknown.

Germline lookup yields CDR1 SGHRS and CDR2 YFSETQ. V shed 3 bases and J 3 bases; nucleotides not matched to a gene: 5. The CDR3 totals 15 residues. Measured with immunoSEQ multiplex PCR; TCRdb has only the in-frame clones, and not every one. The sample includes some 2 million clones, 90% to 95% of them seen just once. This TCR was recovered from a man aged 18 to 35 in good health. The material sequenced was naive CD4+ T cells sorted from blood. Subset meaning: CD45RA+ positively selected. This chain links TRBV5-1 with TRBJ2-2, with TRBD1 matching over 7 bases. This chain's CDR3 is CASSSTGIDTGELFF. The CDR3 coding sequence is TGCGCCAGCAGCTCGACAGGGATCGACACCGGGGAGCTGTTTTTT.